This is a list of T cell receptor beta chains from one sample in a study of identifying expanded T cells in peripheral blood. Clones were sequenced by immunoSEQ multiplex PCR, and TCRdb holds only the in-frame ones, with some missing. The table records around 100,000 clones, 88% of them present only once. Input material: blood. The receptors were sampled from a person between 18 and 75 years old in good health. Both conserved end residues are part of each CDR3. D genes are given only for firm matches. Clone size is given for some rows only: seen once, a few or many times, or a class if the clone is expanded.

TRBD1	-	TRBV30	TRBJ1-2	CAWSFGQGVNYGYTF	TGTGCCTGGAGTTTCGGACAGGGGGTGAACTATGGCTACACCTTC
TRBD2	few	TRBV27	TRBJ2-1	CASSFSVLAGGLDEQFF	TGTGCCAGCAGTTTCAGCGTACTAGCGGGAGGGCTCGATGAGCAGTTCTTC
TRBD1	-	TRBV12-5	TRBJ2-7	CASGAGQVAYEQYF	TGTGCTAGTGGCGCGGGACAGGTAGCCTACGAGCAGTACTTC
-	-	TRBV10-3	TRBJ2-7	CAISSMGHYEQYF	TGTGCCATCAGTTCGATGGGACACTACGAGCAGTACTTC
-	-	TRBV25-1	TRBJ1-1	CASSGGGTEAFF	TGTGCCAGCAGCGGGGGGGGAACTGAAGCTTTCTTT
-	-	TRBV6-1	TRBJ2-1	CASSESLSSVDEQFF	TGTGCCAGCAGTGAGAGCTTAAGTTCGGTGGATGAGCAGTTCTTC
TRBD1	-	TRBV11-2	TRBJ2-5	CASSFSFGKTGSQETQYF	TGTGCCAGCAGCTTCTCCTTTGGGAAGACAGGGAGTCAAGAGACCCAGTACTTC
-	-	TRBV2	TRBJ2-2	CASRDTGHGELFF	TGTGCCAGCAGGGACACAGGGCACGGGGAGCTGTTTTTT
-	-	TRBV2	TRBJ1-2	CASTETLRPLW	TGTGCCAGCACCGAGACCTTGAGACCCCTCTGG
TRBD1	-	TRBV5-1	TRBJ2-7	CASSLAGGLAYEQYF	TGCGCCAGCAGCTTAGCAGGGGGCCTAGCCTACGAGCAGTACTTC
TRBD1	-	TRBV6-5	TRBJ1-2	CASSLQGGLPRYTF	TGTGCCAGCAGTTTACAGGGGGGACTGCCCCGCTACACCTTC
-	-	TRBV29-1	TRBJ2-1	CSVDDRSSYNEQFF	TGCAGCGTGGACGACCGGAGCTCCTACAATGAGCAGTTCTTC
TRBD2	-	TRBV14	TRBJ2-2	CASSLSSGRALGGELFF	TGTGCCAGCAGCTTATCGAGCGGGAGGGCCCTCGGCGGGGAGCTGTTTTTT
TRBD2	-	TRBV7-9	TRBJ2-1	CASSLRTSGSSYNEQFF	TGTGCCAGCAGCCTACGGACTAGCGGGAGCTCCTACAATGAGCAGTTCTTC
-	-	TRBV7-8	TRBJ1-3	CASSLAWGRVSTGNTIYF	TGTGCCAGCAGCTTAGCCTGGGGCAGGGTGTCAACTGGAAACACCATATATTTT
-	-	TRBV14	TRBJ1-6	CASSQGGGNNSPLHF	TGTGCCAGCAGCCAGGGGGGCGGCAATAATTCACCCCTCCACTTT
-	-	TRBV12-5	TRBJ1-5	CASGLGTGLRGPQHF	TGTGCTAGTGGTTTGGGGACGGGCCTCCGCGGGCCCCAGCATTTT
-	-	TRBV6-6	TRBJ1-5	CASSFRDGDFVTQHF	TGTGCCAGCAGTTTCCGGGACGGGGATTTCGTTACCCAGCATTTT
-	-	TRBV6-5	TRBJ2-7	CASRPGAGSEQYF	TGTGCCAGCAGGCCCGGTGCGGGAAGCGAGCAGTACTTC
-	-	TRBV7-6	TRBJ2-5	CASSSTQGKGKTQYF	TGTGCCAGCAGCTCCACCCAGGGGAAGGGAAAGACCCAGTACTTC
-	-	TRBV25-1	TRBJ1-6	CASSAQYNSPLHF	TGTGCCAGCAGTGCTCAGTATAATTCACCCCTCCACTTT
-	-	TRBV13	TRBJ1-5	CASSLGAGMNQPQHF	TGTGCCAGCAGCTTAGGCGCAGGAATGAATCAGCCCCAGCATTTT
-	-	TRBV13	TRBJ2-2	CASSSRQRNTGELFF	TGTGCCAGCAGCAGCCGACAGAGAAACACCGGGGAGCTGTTTTTT